The T cell receptor beta chain under discussion was sequenced for a study of PD-1 blockade in classical Hodgkin lymphoma. Repertoires were generated with immunoSEQ multiplex PCR, while TCRdb's copy carries only in-frame clones and drops some. Of more than 25,000 clones detected, around 84% appear once; the ten largest clones hold 30% to 40%. A few counts support this clone. Autologous stem cell transplantation was followed by relapse in every patient, and brentuximab vedotin exposure varied. The V end was cut by 6 bases, the J end by 2 bases, with 19 bases between. Germline V gives CDR1 MNHNY, CDR2 SVGAGI (reference sequence). This CDR3 is 16 amino acids long.

This chain links TRBV6-6 with TRBJ1-1; a possible D gene is TRBD1 (5 bases). Sequencing used peripheral blood mononuclear cells (PBMCs), obtained before the second cycle of nivolumab. This clonotype originated in a human donor with classical Hodgkin lymphoma. In nucleotides, the CDR3 is TGTGCCAGCAGATTCGAGTCGGGACCCCTTAACACTGAAGCTTTCTTT. Amino acids: CASRFESGPLNTEAFF.